This T cell receptor (beta chain) was documented in a study of T cell responses to AZD1222 COVID-19 vaccine. From germline, CDR1 is SGDLS and CDR2 YYNGEE. The length of the CDR3 is 14 residues. V was cut by 6 bases and J by 0 bases, with 10 bases left in between. Only in-frame clones appear in the TCRdb table, and some are missing; sequencing was by immunoSEQ multiplex PCR. The table lists 95,000 to 150,000 clones, roughly 88% of them singletons, with about 6% in the top ten. General study results and limits: Once two AZD1222 doses were given, Spike-specific TCR breadth and depth went up. Among those given AZD1222, only five to seven were seropositive at baseline.

As to this clone: Its antigen is as yet unknown.

The source was peripheral blood, collected on day 0 of AZD1222 vaccination. The chain carries TRBV9 and TRBJ1-3; D is unclear. The TCR sequence derives from an adult in good health. CDR3: CASKGPASGNTIYF. CDR3 coding DNA: TGTGCCAGCAAAGGACCGGCCTCTGGAAACACCATATATTTT.